The 26 T cell receptor beta chains below all came from one sample that was sequenced in a study of CD8+ T cells in alopecia areata (dated by TCRdb to 2017 to 2018). In light of the paper, this sample's time point label describes: baseline before oral tofacitinib. The method was the immunoSEQ multiplex PCR assay. RNA was extracted from all samples and reverse transcribed into cDNA as template for TCR sequencing. TCRdb holds this immuneACCESS table with in-frame rearrangements only. Some clones are missing; in checked studies, unresolved V genes explain under half, and the rest has no known cause. In all, the sample holds 100,000 to 150,000 clones, and approximately 49% of those were seen once. The top ten hold under 20% of the sample. Sequencing used CD8+ T cells sorted from blood, obtained at week 0. Receptors originate from a human donor with alopecia areata.

The table lists this clone with a few counts. V is TRBV29-1 and J is TRBJ2-7; the D is unclear. The CDR3 consists of 13 residues. Germline values: CDR1 SQVTM, CDR2 ANQGSEA. V gave up 3 bases and J gave up 2 bases, with 11 bases separating them. This CDR3 reads CSVDILNPYEQYF. CDR3 nucleotides: TGCAGCGTTGACATACTGAATCCCTACGAGCAGTACTTC.

This clone has only a few counts. This rearrangement joins TRBV19 to TRBJ2-5; D is perhaps TRBD1 or TRBD2 (5 bases each). Germline CDR1 LNHDA, CDR2 SQIVND (reference sequence). This CDR3 region has 13 residues. V lost 3 bases and J lost 5, with 10 bases in between. The CDR3 is CASSMGPGETQYF. For the CDR3, the DNA is TGTGCCAGTAGTATGGGACCAGGGGAGACCCAGTACTTC.

This chain uses TRBV30 with TRBJ1-5, with 8 positions matching TRBD1. This CDR3 has 14 amino acids. V shed 3 bases and J 0 bases; nucleotides not matched to a gene: 1. Germline loops: CDR1 GTSNPN, CDR2 SVGIG (reference sequence). The CDR3 DNA sequence: TGTGCCTGGAGGGACAGGGCTAGCAATCAGCCCCAGCATTTT. It yields the protein CAWRDRASNQPQHF.

Comments on this clone: Since a much larger clone is just one base distant, this may be a read error. V is TRBV6-5 and J is TRBJ2-1; 10 bases map to TRBD2. This CDR3 is 15 amino acids long. Germline CDR1 MNHEY, CDR2 SVGAGI. Unmatched junction bases numbered 2, after V lost 2 bases and J lost 4 bases. CDR3 region: CASSYASGGYNEQFF. For the CDR3, the DNA is TGTGCCAGCAGTTACGCTAGCGGGGGTTACAATGAGCAGTTCTTC.

This clone was seen more than once but under ten times. J is TRBJ1-1 and V is TRBV25-1, with 7 positions matching TRBD1. CDR1 is MGHDK, CDR2 SYGVNS, per germline. The CDR3 loop spans 16 amino acids. The V and J ends lost 2 bases and 11 bases, in that order; junction bases with no gene match: 17. The CDR3 is CASSEGPPTGPQGAFF. For the CDR3, the DNA is TGTGCCAGCAGTGAAGGGCCCCCGACAGGGCCCCAAGGGGCTTTCTTT.

The chain combines TRBV9 with TRBJ2-1, with TRBD1 matching over 7 bases. The V gene's germline CDR1 is SGDLS and CDR2 YYNGEE. The CDR3 is 14 amino acids. Trimming cost V 4 bases and J 7 bases; bases outside gene matches: 8. CDR3 in amino acids: CASSPRQGWNEQFF. CDR3 nucleotides: TGTGCCAGCAGCCCCCGACAGGGTTGGAATGAGCAGTTCTTC.

This chain joins TRBV27 and TRBJ1-2; a weak D match, TRBD1 (6 bases). Trimming pared 2 bases from V and 0 bases from J, leaving 10 bases between. The CDR3 contains 15 residues. The germline V gene has CDR1 MNHEY and CDR2 SMNVEV (reference sequence). CDR3 sequence: CASSLGQPTNYGYTF. The CDR3 bases are TGTGCCAGCAGTTTAGGACAGCCCACTAACTATGGCTACACCTTC.

The CDR3 is CASSLAALPFEQYF. The CDR3 nucleotides read TGTGCCAGCAGCTTAGCGGCACTCCCATTTGAGCAGTACTTC. The chain carries TRBV13 and TRBJ2-7; D is undetermined. CDR1 is PRHDT, CDR2 FYEKMQ, per germline (reference sequence). Trimming removed 1 base from V and 7 bases from J, with 14 bases in between. CDR3 length: 14 amino acids.

This clone was observed a handful of times. The chain uses TRBV5-6 and TRBJ2-2; 7 bases fit TRBD2. Trimming cost V 3 bases and J 1 base; bases outside gene matches: 9. Germline assignment: CDR1 SGHDT and CDR2 YYEEEE. The CDR3 covers 17 residues. The CDR3 loop is CASSSGLAVKNTGELFF. The CDR3 bases are TGTGCCAGCAGCTCCGGGCTAGCGGTAAAGAACACCGGGGAGCTGTTTTTT.

This clone has just a few counts. V gene TRBV6-5 combines with J gene TRBJ1-4; tentatively, D is TRBD1 (5 bases). The CDR3 runs 15 residues. V dropped 5 bases and J dropped 7 bases, with 17 bases sitting between them. The germline V gene encodes CDR1 MNHEY and CDR2 SVGAGI. In DNA form, the CDR3 reads TGTGCCAGCAGTCTTACCGGGGCGGGCGGTGAAAAACTGTTTTTT. Translating it yields CASSLTGAGGEKLFF.

This clone was seen more than once but under ten times. This chain links TRBV29-1 with TRBJ1-3; a weak D match, TRBD1 (6 bases). The ends were cut back, 4 bases at V and 7 bases at J, with 11 bases in the middle. Germline assignment: CDR1 SQVTM and CDR2 ANQGSEA. The length of the CDR3 is 12 residues. DNA for the CDR3: TGCAGCGTTGCCCACAGGGAGAACACCATATATTTT. Translating it yields CSVAHRENTIYF. Full variable domain (outside the CDR3, taken from reference TRBV29-1 and TRBJ1-3): SAVISQKPSRDICQRGTSLTIQCQVDSQVTMMFWYRQQPGQSLTLIATANQGSEATYESGFVIDKFPISRPNLTFSTLTVSNMSPEDSSIYLCSVAHRENTIYFGEGSWLTVV.

The chain links TRBV7-2 to TRBJ2-5, with D possibly TRBD1 on 6 matching bases. CDR1 is SGHTA and CDR2 is FQGNSA in the germline V gene. V gave up 2 bases and J gave up 3 bases, with 19 bases separating them. This CDR3 comprises 17 residues. CDR3 coding DNA: TGTGCCAGCAGCTTAAGACCTGGACAGAGAGAGGAAGAGACCCAGTACTTC. Amino acid sequence: CASSLRPGQREEETQYF.

This clone was detected once. This chain uses TRBV27 with TRBJ1-1, with TRBD1 matching 9 bases. The V gene's germline CDR1 is MNHEY and CDR2 SMNVEV (reference sequence). This CDR3 region has 16 residues. Unmatched junction bases numbered 7, after V lost 0 bases and J lost 5 bases. The CDR3 spells CASSLSRGQGRTEAFF. The DNA for the CDR3 is TGTGCCAGCAGTTTATCAAGGGGACAGGGCCGGACTGAAGCTTTCTTT.

CDR3 sequence (DNA): TGTGCCAGCTCAAAGGACTCCTATAATTCACCCCTCCACTTT. Amino acids: CASSKDSYNSPLHF. The rearrangement joins TRBV18 to TRBJ1-6; D not certain. CDR1 and CDR2 from the germline V gene are KGHSH and LQKENI. The V end lost 5 bases, the J end lost 0 bases, and 5 bases lay between the germline ends. The CDR3 runs to 14 residues. Drawing the rest from reference TRBV18 and TRBJ1-6, the complete variable domain is NAGVMQNPRHLVRRRGQEARLRCSPMKGHSHVYWYRQLPEEGLKFMVYLQKENIIDESGMPKERFSAEFPKEGPSILRIQQVVRGDSAAYFCASSKDSYNSPLHFGNGTRLTVT.

This clone was detected once. The rearrangement joins TRBV7-9 to TRBJ2-5, with 8 bases aligning to TRBD2. V trimming: 5 bases; J trimming: 0 bases; junction bases outside the gene matches: 8. CDR1 SEHNR and CDR2 FQNEAQ come from the germline V gene (reference sequence). This CDR3 has 16 amino acids. Here the CDR3 reads CASSPRVAGNQETQYF. For the CDR3, the DNA is TGTGCCAGCAGCCCTAGGGTAGCGGGGAACCAAGAGACCCAGTACTTC. The variable domain in full, completed from reference TRBV7-9 and TRBJ2-5, reads DTGVSQNPRHKITKRGQNVTFRCDPISEHNRLYWYRQTLGQGPEFLTYFQNEAQLEKSRLLSDRFSAERPKGSFSTLEIQRTEQGDSAMYLCASSPRVAGNQETQYFGPGTRLLVL.

V gene TRBV27 combines with J gene TRBJ2-4; 9 bases align to TRBD1. CDR3 length: 16 residues. With 0 bases clipped from V and 6 bases from J, the junction kept 6 bases outside the gene matches. Per the germline V gene, CDR1 is MNHEY and CDR2 is SMNVEV (reference sequence). The CDR3 bases are TGTGCCAGCAGTTTATCGCCCGGACAGGGGATAAACATTCAGTACTTC. Translation gives CASSLSPGQGINIQYF.

This clone was seen a handful of times. The rearrangement joins TRBV7-2 to TRBJ1-6; D gene unclear. This CDR3 is 16 amino acids long. Germline V gives CDR1 SGHTA, CDR2 FQGNSA. The V end lost 5 bases, the J end lost 0 bases, and 11 bases lay between the germline ends. The CDR3 sequence is CASSIDISSYNSPLHF. The DNA for the CDR3 is TGTGCCAGCAGCATCGACATAAGCTCCTATAATTCACCCCTCCACTTT.

This clone has only one observation. The chain links TRBV30 to TRBJ2-2; a weak D match, TRBD2 (6 bases). Trimming removed 7 bases at V and 6 bases at J, with 21 bases between. Germline V gives CDR1 GTSNPN, CDR2 SVGIG (reference sequence). This CDR3 contains 15 residues. The CDR3 region has the DNA TGTGCCTACCTGGAGGGGACCGTCGCTTCCGGGGAGCTGTTTTTT. This sequence encodes CAYLEGTVASGELFF.

This clone was found a few times. The chain has TRBV7-2 and TRBJ2-7; 8 bases fit TRBD1. Germline V CDR1 and CDR2: SGHTA, FQGNSA. Germline trimming cut 1 base from V and 2 bases from J; bases unmatched to any gene: 4. The CDR3 is 15 amino acids. CDR3 bases: TGTGCCAGCAGCTTAGGGACAGGGATTCCCTACGAGCAGTACTTC. Its translation is CASSLGTGIPYEQYF.

Regarding this clone: A junction end diverges from the germline sequence, so it may reflect a read error. This sequence joins TRBV29-1 and TRBJ2-7; 10 nucleotides match TRBD1. This CDR3 is 15 amino acids long. Germline V gene data show CDR1 as SQVTM and CDR2 as ANQGSEA. The CDR3, as DNA: TGCAGCGTGGAAGGGACAGGGGATGGTCCCTACGAGCAGTACTTC. Residues: CSVEGTGDGPYEQYF.

The CDR3 nucleotides read TGCAGTGCTAGGGTGAACACTGAAGCTTTCTTT. Encoded protein: CSARVNTEAFF. The V call is TRBV20-1, the J call TRBJ1-1; no clear D. V lost 3 bases and J lost 0, with 2 bases in between. Germline values: CDR1 DFQATT, CDR2 SNEGSKA (reference sequence). The CDR3 is made up of 11 amino acids.

The table lists this clone with a few counts. This chain joins TRBV30 and TRBJ1-2; maybe TRBD1 (6 bases). From germline, CDR1 is GTSNPN and CDR2 SVGIG (reference sequence). Trimming cost V 1 base and J 7 bases, with 16 bases left between them. CDR3 length: 14 residues. The CDR3 protein is CAWSGTTGRGGYTF. The DNA for the CDR3 is TGTGCCTGGAGTGGGACTACAGGGAGAGGTGGCTACACCTTC.

Only one count was recorded for this clone. The chain couples TRBV5-1 to TRBJ1-1; no clear D gene. This CDR3 contains 15 residues. Looked up from germline, CDR1 is SGHRS and CDR2 is YFSETQ. Trimming removed 0 bases from V and 1 base from J, with 10 bases in between. Here the CDR3 reads CASSLDLDENTEAFF. The CDR3 coding sequence is TGCGCCAGCAGCTTGGACCTGGACGAGAACACTGAAGCTTTCTTT. Combining the CDR3 with reference TRBV5-1 and TRBJ1-1 gives the whole variable domain KAGVTQTPRYLIKTRGQQVTLSCSPISGHRSVSWYQQTPGQGLQFLFEYFSETQRNKGNFPGRFSGRQFSNSRSEMNVSTLELGDSALYLCASSLDLDENTEAFFGQGTRLTVV.

This clone was observed a handful of times. The V and J genes are TRBV2 and TRBJ1-1; no clear D. The CDR3 runs to 11 residues. Trimming took off 9 bases at V and 5 bases at J, with 10 bases between the two ends. Germline V gene lookup returns CDR1 SNHLY and CDR2 FYNNEI. CDR3 sequence: CARDPGTEAFF. DNA for the CDR3: TGTGCCAGGGATCCAGGTACTGAAGCTTTCTTT. Full variable domain (remainder filled in from reference TRBV2 and TRBJ1-1): EPEVTQTPSHQVTQMGQEVILRCVPISNHLYFYWYRQILGQKVEFLVSFYNNEISEKSEIFDDQFSVERPDGSNFTLKIRSTKLEDSAMYFCARDPGTEAFFGQGTRLTVV.

The rearrangement links TRBV6-5 to TRBJ1-2; D gene ambiguous. Trimming removed 0 bases from V and 5 bases from J, with 7 bases in between. CDR1 is MNHEY and CDR2 is SVGAGI in the germline V gene. The CDR3 has 13 amino acids. Here the CDR3 reads CASSYSQSYGYTF. CDR3 sequence (DNA): TGTGCCAGCAGTTACTCTCAGTCTTATGGCTACACCTTC.

The rearrangement joins TRBV30 to TRBJ2-1; D unresolved. Germline CDR1 reads GTSNPN; CDR2 reads SVGIG (reference sequence). There are 8 residues in the CDR3. CDR3 sequence reads: CVLNEQFF. DNA for the CDR3: TGTGTCTTAAATGAGCAGTTCTTC. The full variable domain, completed using reference TRBV30 and TRBJ2-1, is SQTIHQWPATLVQPVGSPLSLECTVEGTSNPNLYWYRQAAGRGLQLLFYSVGIGQISSEVPQNLSASRPQDRQFILSSKKLLLSDSGFYLCVLNEQFFGPGTRLTVL.